The 18 T cell receptor beta chains given below trace back to one sample, sequenced in a study of T cell clones after liver transplantation. Profiled with immunoSEQ multiplex PCR; TCRdb holds only in-frame clones, not every one. Here the sample spans some 120,000 clones, approximately 90% being singletons. The sample was CD4+ T cells from blood, taken 12 months after liver transplant. These receptors all come from a human patient who received a liver transplant. Some of these T cells may belong to the graft donor.

CDR3 nucleotides: TGTGCCAGCAGCTTATGGGGGGGTAGGTTCTCCTACGAGCAGTACTTC. Its protein is CASSLWGGRFSYEQYF. The chain links TRBV7-9 to TRBJ2-7; the match to TRBD2 covers 7 bases. The CDR3 loop spans 16 amino acids. CDR1 and CDR2 from the germline V gene are SEHNR and FQNEAQ (reference sequence). The V and J ends lost 2 bases and 0 bases, in that order; junction bases with no gene match: 7.

This chain joins TRBV5-1 and TRBJ1-2, with TRBD1 identical over 8 bases. This CDR3 contains 14 residues. Germline trimming cut 0 bases from V and 2 bases from J; bases unmatched to any gene: 0. Germline CDR1 reads SGHRS; CDR2 reads YFSETQ. The CDR3 protein is CASSLGQGNYGYTF. CDR3 sequence (DNA): TGCGCCAGCAGCTTGGGACAGGGGAACTATGGCTACACCTTC.

V gene TRBV2 combines with J gene TRBJ1-5; 8 bases line up with TRBD1. V was pared by 1 base and J by 3 bases, with 2 bases of the junction left unmatched. The CDR3 sequence is 15 residues long. Per the germline V gene, CDR1 is SNHLY and CDR2 is FYNNEI. For the CDR3, the DNA is TGTGCCAGCAGTGAAGGACAGGGGAACAATCAGCCCCAGCATTTT. Protein sequence: CASSEGQGNNQPQHF.

V and J are TRBV6-6 and TRBJ2-6; D remains unclear. Germline V gene lookup returns CDR1 MNHNY and CDR2 SVGAGI (reference sequence). Trimming took off 6 bases at V and 0 bases at J, with 9 bases between the two ends. The length of the CDR3 is 15 residues. The CDR3 DNA sequence: TGTGCCAGCAGCCTCGACCGCTCTGGGGCCAACGTCCTGACTTTC. Protein sequence: CASSLDRSGANVLTF.

The CDR3 DNA is TGTGCCATCGGACACCCCAACTCCTACGAGCAGTACTTC. Translation: CAIGHPNSYEQYF. The chain couples TRBV10-3 to TRBJ2-7; tentatively, D is TRBD1 (5 bases). The CDR3 consists of 13 residues. V was cut by 8 bases and J by 0 bases, with 11 bases left in between. Germline V gives CDR1 ENHRY, CDR2 SYGVKD.

This chain joins TRBV7-3 and TRBJ1-1; TRBD1 matches at 7 bases. The J segment lost 5 bases and the V segment lost 6 bases, leaving 9 bases of the junction unmatched. Germline CDR1 is SGHTA and CDR2 is FQGTGA. The CDR3 contains 14 residues. DNA of the CDR3: TGTGCCAGCAGTCAGGGGGTAAGAGGTACTGAAGCTTTCTTT. This sequence encodes CASSQGVRGTEAFF.

The chain combines TRBV29-1 with TRBJ2-1, with 7 positions matching TRBD2. This CDR3 has 14 amino acids. Germline V lookup: CDR1 SQVTM, CDR2 ANQGSEA. The J segment lost 0 bases and the V segment lost 8 bases, leaving 7 bases of the junction unmatched. As DNA, the CDR3 is TGCAGCCTCCCTAGCGGCAGCTCCTACAATGAGCAGTTCTTC. This translates into CSLPSGSSYNEQFF.

The chain recombines TRBV10-1 with TRBJ2-1; TRBD2 aligns across 8 bases. The CDR3 is made up of 15 amino acids. Per the germline V gene, CDR1 is WNHNN and CDR2 is SYGVQD (reference sequence). Trimming cost V 2 bases and J 4 bases; bases outside gene matches: 4. This chain's CDR3 is CASSEREGRYNEQFF. DNA for the CDR3: TGCGCCAGCAGTGAGCGGGAGGGCCGATACAATGAGCAGTTCTTC.

CDR3: CASSPVKSTDTQYF. The CDR3 DNA follows: TGTGCCAGCAGCCCGGTGAAGAGCACAGATACGCAGTATTTT. The chain has TRBV5-4 and TRBJ2-3; D remains unclear. From germline, CDR1 is SGHNT and CDR2 YYREEE (reference sequence). Trimming stripped 4 bases from V and 0 bases from J, with 9 bases between. This CDR3 comprises 14 residues.

The chain couples TRBV21-1 to TRBJ2-7; TRBD2 is taken as the D call from the table, unchecked against the DNA. TRBV21-1 has pseudogene status. This CDR3 region has 18 residues. DNA for the CDR3: TGTGCCAGCAGTTCTAGCGGGAGGGGGAGCGCAGTATTCTACGAGCAGTACTTC. Protein sequence: CASSSSGRGSAVFYEQYF.

This chain links TRBV13 with TRBJ2-1, with D possibly being TRBD2 (6 bases). The CDR3 has 16 amino acids. V lost 1 base and J 5 bases, leaving 15 bases between the germline ends. Germline V gives CDR1 PRHDT, CDR2 FYEKMQ (reference sequence). DNA for the CDR3: TGTGCCAGCAGCTTAGATATCCGGGAGTTCGACAATGAGCAGTTCTTC. Translated, it gives CASSLDIREFDNEQFF.

Comment on this clone: Distinct nucleotide sequences in the sample also encode this CDR3. The gene calls are TRBV28 and TRBJ2-4; D uncertain. The germline V gene encodes CDR1 MDHEN and CDR2 SYDVKM. V lost 6 bases and J 6 bases, leaving 12 bases between the germline ends. CDR3 size: 13 residues. CDR3 in amino acids: CASSRQGANIQYF. CDR3 coding DNA: TGTGCCAGCAGCCGCCAAGGTGCAAACATTCAGTACTTC. Using reference TRBV28 and TRBJ2-4 for the parts outside the CDR3, the full variable domain is DVKVTQSSRYLVKRTGEKVFLECVQDMDHENMFWYRQDPGLGLRLIYFSYDVKMKEKGDIPEGYSVSREKKERFSLILESASTNQTSMYLCASSRQGANIQYFGAGTRLSVL.

The chain couples TRBV15 to TRBJ2-1, with 8 bases that match TRBD2. The CDR3 sequence is 15 residues long. V lost 1 base, J lost 1 base, and 0 bases stayed unmatched. Germline V gene data show CDR1 as LNHNV and CDR2 as YYDKDF (reference sequence). As DNA, the CDR3 is TGTGCCACCAGCAGAGCGGGAGGGTCCTACAATGAGCAGTTCTTC. This encodes CATSRAGGSYNEQFF.

The chain combines TRBV7-6 with TRBJ1-1, with a possible D match to TRBD1 (6 bases). V was pared by 3 bases and J by 3 bases, with 17 bases between. Looked up from germline, CDR1 is SGHVS and CDR2 is FNYEAQ. The CDR3 covers 16 residues. CDR3 sequence: CASSFSAGAGDTEAFF. The CDR3 DNA sequence: TGTGCCAGCAGCTTTTCCGCAGGGGCCGGAGACACTGAAGCTTTCTTT.

The chain is built from TRBV7-9 and TRBJ1-1; D is uncertain. The CDR3 extends over 14 amino acids. V was clipped by 1 base and J by 2 bases, with 8 bases between them. Germline CDR1 reads SEHNR; CDR2 reads FQNEAQ (reference sequence). The chain's CDR3 is CASSLEAGNTEAFF. The CDR3 nucleotides read TGTGCCAGCAGCTTAGAGGCAGGCAACACTGAAGCTTTCTTT.

The chain has TRBV19 and TRBJ2-5; D might be TRBD1 (7 bases). Deletions cut 7 bases from V and 1 base from J, with 10 bases between. The CDR3 is 13 amino acids. Germline-derived CDR1 and CDR2 are LNHDA and SQIVND (reference sequence). CDR3 in DNA: TGTGCCAGTAAGCAGGGGGGCCAAGAGACCCAGTACTTC. This encodes CASKQGGQETQYF.

This chain connects TRBV5-6 to TRBJ2-7, with 9 bases aligning to TRBD2. The CDR3 has 18 amino acids. With 4 bases clipped from V and 4 bases from J, the junction kept 18 bases outside the gene matches. Germline values: CDR1 SGHDT, CDR2 YYEEEE. This CDR3 is CASSPGVGLAGTWYEQYF. CDR3 nucleotides: TGTGCCAGCAGCCCTGGGGTGGGCCTAGCGGGGACCTGGTACGAGCAGTACTTC. Drawing the rest from reference TRBV5-6 and TRBJ2-7, the complete variable domain is DAGVTQSPTHLIKTRGQQVTLRCSPKSGHDTVSWYQQALGQGPQFIFQYYEEEERQRGNFPDRFSGHQFPNYSSELNVNALLLGDSALYLCASSPGVGLAGTWYEQYFGPGTRLTVT.

This clone occurred once. J is TRBJ2-3 and V is TRBV7-8; D gene unclear. Germline V gene sequence: CDR1 SGHVS, CDR2 FQNEAQ. Trimming pared 4 bases from V and 6 bases from J, leaving 11 bases between. CDR3 size: 13 residues. CDR3 protein: CASSYTAPDTQYF. CDR3 DNA: TGTGCCAGCAGCTATACCGCCCCGGATACGCAGTATTTT.